Listed below are T cell receptor beta chains from one sample, sequenced in a study of T cell responses to AZD1222 COVID-19 vaccine. Using immunoSEQ multiplex PCR, the repertoire was profiled, and TCRdb retains in-frame clones only, with some absent. The sample shows roughly 180,000 clones, about 90% of them seen only once. This specimen consisted of peripheral blood, obtained on day 0 of AZD1222 vaccination. These receptors were obtained from an adult in good health. Each CDR3 is given with its conserved first and last residue. D genes are given only for firm matches. Where a row states a size, it is once, few, many or the class of an expanded clone; other rows omit it.

clone size: once; J gene: TRBJ1-1; D gene: NA; V gene: TRBV10-3; CDR3 DNA: TGTGCCATCAGGCTTACAGCGAACACTGAAGCTTTCTTT; CDR3 protein: CAIRLTANTEAFF
clone size: NA; J gene: TRBJ1-6; D gene: TRBD1; V gene: TRBV27; CDR3 DNA: TGTGCCAGCAGTGAGGCAGGGGGAGTCAATTCACCCCTCCACTTT; CDR3 protein: CASSEAGGVNSPLHF
clone size: once; J gene: TRBJ1-1; D gene: NA; V gene: TRBV12-3/TRBV12-4; CDR3 DNA: TGTGCCAGCACCCCAGGTCCGAACACTGAAGCTTTCTTT; CDR3 protein: CASTPGPNTEAFF
clone size: NA; J gene: TRBJ2-7; D gene: TRBD2; V gene: TRBV15; CDR3 DNA: TGTGCCACCAGCTTTGCTAGCGGGAGGGCCTGGGAGCAGTACTTC; CDR3 protein: CATSFASGRAWEQYF
clone size: NA; J gene: TRBJ2-1; D gene: NA; V gene: TRBV6-2/TRBV6-3; CDR3 DNA: TGTGCCAGCAGTCCGACAGTAACCTACAATGAGCAGTTCTTC; CDR3 protein: CASSPTVTYNEQFF
clone size: NA; J gene: TRBJ1-1; D gene: TRBD1; V gene: TRBV6-2/TRBV6-3; CDR3 DNA: TGTGCCAGCAGCCGAGGACAGGGGGCGAGCACTGAAGCTTTCTTT; CDR3 protein: CASSRGQGASTEAFF
clone size: NA; J gene: TRBJ1-2; D gene: TRBD1; V gene: TRBV5-1; CDR3 DNA: TGCGCCAGCAGCCTAACCCGGACAGGGCGTAACTATGGCTACACCTTC; CDR3 protein: CASSLTRTGRNYGYTF
clone size: NA; J gene: TRBJ2-7; D gene: NA; V gene: TRBV3-1/TRBV3-2; CDR3 DNA: TGTGCCAGCAGCCAAGTAGGCGAGCAGTACTTC; CDR3 protein: CASSQVGEQYF
clone size: once; J gene: TRBJ1-1; D gene: NA; V gene: TRBV19; CDR3 DNA: TGTGCCAGTAGTGCCGGGACCGTGAACACTGAAGCTTTCTTT; CDR3 protein: CASSAGTVNTEAFF
clone size: NA; J gene: TRBJ1-1; D gene: NA; V gene: TRBV6-5; CDR3 DNA: TGTGCCAGCAGTCCCTTGTCTGAAGCTTTCTTT; CDR3 protein: CASSPLSEAFF
clone size: NA; J gene: TRBJ1-1; D gene: NA; V gene: TRBV3-1/TRBV3-2; CDR3 DNA: TGTGCCAGCAGCCAAGGAGGGACTCCACAAGCTGAAGCTTTCTTT; CDR3 protein: CASSQGGTPQAEAFF
clone size: NA; J gene: TRBJ2-2; D gene: TRBD1; V gene: TRBV9; CDR3 DNA: TGTGCCAGCAGCGCCAGGGGGCCCGGGGAGCTGTTTTTT; CDR3 protein: CASSARGPGELFF
clone size: NA; J gene: TRBJ2-7; D gene: NA; V gene: TRBV5-8; CDR3 DNA: TGTGCCAGCAGCCAAAACACGGGGGTAAGGGTTTACGAGCAGTACTTC; CDR3 protein: CASSQNTGVRVYEQYF
clone size: NA; J gene: TRBJ2-1; D gene: NA; V gene: TRBV5-1; CDR3 DNA: TGCGCCAGCAGCTTAGGGAGTAGCTCCTACAATGAGCAGTTCTTC; CDR3 protein: CASSLGSSSYNEQFF
clone size: NA; J gene: TRBJ1-1; D gene: TRBD1; V gene: TRBV18; CDR3 DNA: TGTGCCAGCTCACCACCGACAGGGGGCGACACTGAAGCTTTCTTT; CDR3 protein: CASSPPTGGDTEAFF
clone size: once; J gene: TRBJ1-5; D gene: NA; V gene: TRBV4-3; CDR3 DNA: TGCGCCAGCAGCCAAGGCCCTGCGGTTGGAGGTCAGCCCCAGCATTTT; CDR3 protein: CASSQGPAVGGQPQHF
clone size: NA; J gene: TRBJ1-3; D gene: TRBD1; V gene: TRBV9; CDR3 DNA: TGTGCCAGCAGCGTATCAGGGGGCGAGAACACCATATATTTT; CDR3 protein: CASSVSGGENTIYF
clone size: NA; J gene: TRBJ2-5; D gene: TRBD2; V gene: TRBV24-1; CDR3 DNA: TGTGCCACCAGCCCGACTAGCGGAGAACAAGAGACCCAGTACTTC; CDR3 protein: CATSPTSGEQETQYF
clone size: NA; J gene: TRBJ2-1; D gene: TRBD2; V gene: TRBV4-2; CDR3 DNA: TGTGCCAGCAGCCTTCACTCGGGACTGGCGGGGGGGCAGAATGAGCAGTTCTTC; CDR3 protein: CASSLHSGLAGGQNEQFF
clone size: NA; J gene: TRBJ1-6; D gene: NA; V gene: TRBV11-2; CDR3 DNA: TGTGCCAGCAGAGGGACCGGGACCGGGAATTCACCCCTCCACTTT; CDR3 protein: CASRGTGTGNSPLHF
clone size: NA; J gene: TRBJ2-3; D gene: TRBD2; V gene: TRBV7-9; CDR3 DNA: TGTGCCAAAAGACGACTAGCGGGGAGCACAGATACGCAGTATTTT; CDR3 protein: CAKRRLAGSTDTQYF
clone size: NA; J gene: TRBJ2-5; D gene: TRBD2; V gene: TRBV28; CDR3 DNA: TGTGCCAGCAGTCGAACTAGCGGGGGAGAGACCCAGTACTTC; CDR3 protein: CASSRTSGGETQYF
clone size: NA; J gene: TRBJ1-2; D gene: NA; V gene: TRBV2; CDR3 DNA: TGTGCCAGCAGTGAAGTGGGTTTTGGGTATAGGGACTATGGCTACACCTTC; CDR3 protein: CASSEVGFGYRDYGYTF